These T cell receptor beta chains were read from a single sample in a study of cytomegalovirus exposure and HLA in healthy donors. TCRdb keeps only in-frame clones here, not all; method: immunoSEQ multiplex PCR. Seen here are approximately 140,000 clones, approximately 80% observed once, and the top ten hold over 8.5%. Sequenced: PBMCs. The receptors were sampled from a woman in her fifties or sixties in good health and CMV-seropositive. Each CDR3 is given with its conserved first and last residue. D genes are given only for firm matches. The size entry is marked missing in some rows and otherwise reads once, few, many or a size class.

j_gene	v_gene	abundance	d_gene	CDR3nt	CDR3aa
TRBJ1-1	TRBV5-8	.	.	TGTGCCAGCAACGACCACCGGGACACCAGCACTGAAGCTTTCTTT	CASNDHRDTSTEAFF
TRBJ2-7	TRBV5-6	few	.	TGTGCCAGCTGGCGACAGAGAAGCTCCTACGAGCAGTACTTC	CASWRQRSSYEQYF
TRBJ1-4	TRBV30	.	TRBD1	TGTGCCTGGGGATCGGGACAGGATAATGAAAAACTGTTTTTT	CAWGSGQDNEKLFF
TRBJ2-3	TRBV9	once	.	TGTGCCAGCAGCGACCCCCCTTTCGGGGGCACAGATACGCAGTATTTT	CASSDPPFGGTDTQYF
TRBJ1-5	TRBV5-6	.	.	TGTGCCAGCAGCTTGGTAGGGGGGGACCAGCCCCAGCATTTT	CASSLVGGDQPQHF
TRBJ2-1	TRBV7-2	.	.	TGTGCCAGCAGCTTAGTTCCCAGGGTCAATGAGCAGTTCTTC	CASSLVPRVNEQFF
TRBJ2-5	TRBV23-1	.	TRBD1	TGCGCCAGCAGTCCCCCCACCGGGACAGGGAGTCGCTGCGGCTGCCAAGAGACCCAGTACTTC	CASSPPTGTGSRCGCQETQYF
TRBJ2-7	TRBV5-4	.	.	TGTGCCAGCAGCTTCGTGACCGGGGGGCCTGGCGAGCAGTACTTC	CASSFVTGGPGEQYF
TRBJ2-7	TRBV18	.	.	TGTGCCAGCTCGCGAACTTCCTACGAGCAGTACTTC	CASSRTSYEQYF
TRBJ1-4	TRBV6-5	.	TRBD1	TGTGCCACCAAACAGGGGTCTCGGGAAAAACTGTTTTTT	CATKQGSREKLFF
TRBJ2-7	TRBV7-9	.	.	TGTGCCAGCAGCTTCCAAAGCGCCTACGAGCAGTACTTC	CASSFQSAYEQYF
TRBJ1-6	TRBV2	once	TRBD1	TGTGCCAGCAGCCCTGACAGGGATTCACCCCTCCACTTT	CASSPDRDSPLHF
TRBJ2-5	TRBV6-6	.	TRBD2	TGTGCCAGCAGCCGCAGGGGCGGGGGGGAAGAGACCCAGTACTTC	CASSRRGGGEETQYF
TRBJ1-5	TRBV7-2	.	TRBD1	TGTGCCAGCAGCTCGTGGACAGGGGGATACGAGCCCCAGCATTTT	CASSSWTGGYEPQHF
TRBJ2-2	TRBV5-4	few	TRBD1	TGTGCCAGCTGTCGGCGACAGGGGGCGCGGACCGGGGAGCTGTTTTTT	CASCRRQGARTGELFF
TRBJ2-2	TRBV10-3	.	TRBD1	TGTGCCATCAGTGAGCCAGACAGGGCGGCAACGAACACCGGGGAGCTGTTTTTT	CAISEPDRAATNTGELFF
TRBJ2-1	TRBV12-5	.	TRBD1	TGTGCTAGTGGTGAAGGACAGGCCCCTCCCGCCTACAATGAGCAGTTCTTC	CASGEGQAPPAYNEQFF
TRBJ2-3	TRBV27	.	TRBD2	TGTGCCAGCAGCTTGGGGCGGGGGGGAGCGGATACGCAGTATTTT	CASSLGRGGADTQYF
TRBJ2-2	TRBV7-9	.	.	TGTGCCAGCAGCTTACTCTTATCCAGGGGCACCGGGGAGCTGTTTTTT	CASSLLLSRGTGELFF
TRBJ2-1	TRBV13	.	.	TGTGCCAGCAGCGCCTGGGAGGATGAGCAGTTCTTC	CASSAWEDEQFF
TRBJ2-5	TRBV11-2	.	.	TGTGCCAGCAGCTTATGGGCAGGCAACCAAGAGACCCAGTACTTC	CASSLWAGNQETQYF
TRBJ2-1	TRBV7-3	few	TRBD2	TGTGCCAGCAGCCCCAGACTAGCGGGGGTTGGGGAGCAGTTCTTC	CASSPRLAGVGEQFF
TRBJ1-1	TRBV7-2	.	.	TGTGCCAGCAGTCAACAGGGACGAGGTGAAGCTTTCTTT	CASSQQGRGEAFF
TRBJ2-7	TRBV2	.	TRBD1	TGTGCCAGCAGTGTGGGACAGGCTGGTCTAGGAGACGAGCAGTACTTC	CASSVGQAGLGDEQYF
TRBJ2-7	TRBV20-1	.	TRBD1	TGCAGTGGGACAGGGGATTACGAGCAGTACTTC	CSGTGDYEQYF
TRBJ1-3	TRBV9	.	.	TGTGCCAGCAGCCCCGACAGGACCTCCTCTGGAAACACCATATATTTT	CASSPDRTSSGNTIYF
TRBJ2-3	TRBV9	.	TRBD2	TGTGCCAGCAGCGTAGGAGCACTAGCGGGGGTAACAGATACGCAGTATTTT	CASSVGALAGVTDTQYF
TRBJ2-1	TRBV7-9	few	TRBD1	TGTGCCAGCAGCGCCGGGACAGGGCCCTACAATGAGCAGTTCTTC	CASSAGTGPYNEQFF
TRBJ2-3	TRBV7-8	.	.	TGTGCCAGCAGCTCCCGGGATACGCAGTATTTT	CASSSRDTQYF
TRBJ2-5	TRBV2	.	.	TGTGCCAGCAGTGAACCGGCAGGGGGGGAGACCCAGTACTTC	CASSEPAGGETQYF
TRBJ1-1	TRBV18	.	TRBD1	TGTGCCAGCTCACCCTCGGGACAGGGGGCTGAAGCTTTCTTT	CASSPSGQGAEAFF
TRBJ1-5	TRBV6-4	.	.	TGTGCCAGCAGTGAAACGGGGAGCAATCAGCCCCAGCATTTT	CASSETGSNQPQHF
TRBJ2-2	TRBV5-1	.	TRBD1	TGCGCCAGCAGGAGGGACAGGGACGCCGGGGAGCTGTTTTTT	CASRRDRDAGELFF
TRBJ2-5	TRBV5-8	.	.	TGTGCCAGCAGCTTGCGGTGGGGCAGGGAAGAGACCCAGTACTTC	CASSLRWGREETQYF
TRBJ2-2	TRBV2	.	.	TGTGCCAGCAGTCTAGGGGCCGGTACGGAGCTGTTTTTT	CASSLGAGTELFF